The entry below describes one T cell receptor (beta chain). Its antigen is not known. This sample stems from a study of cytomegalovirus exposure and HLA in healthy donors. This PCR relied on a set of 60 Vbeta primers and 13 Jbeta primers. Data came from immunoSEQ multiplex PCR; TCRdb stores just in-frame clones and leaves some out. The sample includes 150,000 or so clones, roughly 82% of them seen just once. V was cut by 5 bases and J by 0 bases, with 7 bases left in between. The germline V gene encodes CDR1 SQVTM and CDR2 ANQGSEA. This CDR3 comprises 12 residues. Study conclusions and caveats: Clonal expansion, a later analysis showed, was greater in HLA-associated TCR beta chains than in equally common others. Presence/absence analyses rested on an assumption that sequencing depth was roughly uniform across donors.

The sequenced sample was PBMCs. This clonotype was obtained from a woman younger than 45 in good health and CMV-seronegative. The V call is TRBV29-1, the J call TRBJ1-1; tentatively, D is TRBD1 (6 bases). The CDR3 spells CSVRGMNTEAFF. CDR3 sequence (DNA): TGCAGCGTTAGGGGGATGAACACTGAAGCTTTCTTT.